The 4 T cell receptor beta chains presented below share a single source sample, sequenced in a study of OX40 agonist ivuxolimab in advanced cancers. Produced via immunoSEQ multiplex PCR; TCRdb's table is partial and in-frame only. Of 90,000 to 100,000 clones listed, approximately 85% are singletons. Source: CD4+ or CD8+ T cells sorted from blood, taken in a trial of the OX40 agonist ivuxolimab. The receptors here all came from an adult with an advanced solid tumor such as melanoma, head and neck, liver or kidney cancer.

The chain carries TRBV7-2 and TRBJ2-7, with 8 bases matching TRBD2. V lost 6 bases, J lost 0 bases, and 10 bases stayed unmatched. There are 16 residues in the CDR3. Germline assignment: CDR1 SGHTA and CDR2 FQGNSA. The CDR3 coding sequence is TGTGCCAGCAGACGAGATAGCGGGAAGAGCTCCTACGAGCAGTACTTC. As protein: CASRRDSGKSSYEQYF.

The count of this clone is one. The V and J genes are TRBV6-6 and TRBJ1-2; TRBD1 is a possible D gene (5 bases). Germline values: CDR1 MNHNY, CDR2 SVGAGI (reference sequence). The CDR3 is 15 residues long. The V end lost 5 bases, the J end lost 3 bases, and 16 bases lay between the germline ends. The chain's CDR3 is CASSTRGPGDYGYTF. The CDR3 nucleotides read TGTGCCAGCAGTACTAGGGGCCCCGGGGACTATGGCTACACCTTC.

Here the CDR3 DNA reads TGTGCCAGCAGCTTTACAGCCCGGGATGAGCAGTTCTTC. Translated, it gives CASSFTARDEQFF. This chain links TRBV7-2 with TRBJ2-1; D is unclear. V lost 3 bases to trimming and J lost 8 bases, with 11 bases between them. The CDR3 covers 13 residues. Germline assignment: CDR1 SGHTA and CDR2 FQGNSA.

The V and J genes are TRBV4-2 and TRBJ1-1, with unresolved D. CDR1 and CDR2 from the germline V gene are LGHNA and YNFKEQ. The CDR3 contains 11 residues. Between the trimmed V and J ends, which lost 0 bases and 8 bases, there was a span of 4 bases. CDR3 protein: CASSQEGEAFF. CDR3 sequence (DNA): TGTGCCAGCAGCCAAGAGGGAGAAGCTTTCTTT.